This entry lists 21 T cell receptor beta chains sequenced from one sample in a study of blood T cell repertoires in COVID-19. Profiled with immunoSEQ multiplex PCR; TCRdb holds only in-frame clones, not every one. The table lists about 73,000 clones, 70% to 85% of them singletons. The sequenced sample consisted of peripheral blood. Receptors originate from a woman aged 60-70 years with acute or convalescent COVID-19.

The CDR3 here is CASSQDFGESSLFF. The CDR3 bases are TGCGCCAGCAGCCAAGATTTCGGGGAGTCTAGTCTGTTTTTT. This rearrangement joins TRBV4-1 to TRBJ1-4, with D unclear. Germline V gene lookup returns CDR1 MGHRA and CDR2 YSYEKL. This CDR3 has 14 residues. V lost 0 bases, J lost 14 bases, and 16 bases lay in between.

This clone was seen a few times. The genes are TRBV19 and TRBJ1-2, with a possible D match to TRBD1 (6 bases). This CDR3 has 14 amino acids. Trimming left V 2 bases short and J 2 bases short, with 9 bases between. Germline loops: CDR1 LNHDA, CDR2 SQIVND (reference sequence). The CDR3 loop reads CASSILGGNYGYTF. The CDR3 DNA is TGTGCCAGTAGTATATTAGGGGGAAACTATGGCTACACCTTC.

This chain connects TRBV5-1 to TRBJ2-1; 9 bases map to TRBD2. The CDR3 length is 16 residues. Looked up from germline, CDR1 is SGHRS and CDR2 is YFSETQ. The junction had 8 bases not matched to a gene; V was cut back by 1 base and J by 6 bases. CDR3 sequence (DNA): TGCGCCAGCAGCTTGCTGTCGGCGGGGGGGGCCAATGAGCAGTTCTTC. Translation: CASSLLSAGGANEQFF.

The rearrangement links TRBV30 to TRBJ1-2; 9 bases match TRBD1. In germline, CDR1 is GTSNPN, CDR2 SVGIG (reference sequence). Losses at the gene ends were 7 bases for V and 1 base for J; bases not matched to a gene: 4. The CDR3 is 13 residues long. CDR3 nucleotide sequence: TGTGCCTTGGGGACAGGGATTAACTATGGCTACACCTTC. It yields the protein CALGTGINYGYTF. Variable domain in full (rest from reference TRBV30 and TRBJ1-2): SQTIHQWPATLVQPVGSPLSLECTVEGTSNPNLYWYRQAAGRGLQLLFYSVGIGQISSEVPQNLSASRPQDRQFILSSKKLLLSDSGFYLCALGTGINYGYTFGSGTRLTVV.

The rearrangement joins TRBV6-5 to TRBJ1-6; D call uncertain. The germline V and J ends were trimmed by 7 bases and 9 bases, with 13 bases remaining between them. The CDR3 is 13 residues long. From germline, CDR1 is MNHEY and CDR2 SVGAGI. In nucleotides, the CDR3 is TGTGCCAGCACGGAGGTTAACGTTTCACCCCTCCACTTT. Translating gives CASTEVNVSPLHF.

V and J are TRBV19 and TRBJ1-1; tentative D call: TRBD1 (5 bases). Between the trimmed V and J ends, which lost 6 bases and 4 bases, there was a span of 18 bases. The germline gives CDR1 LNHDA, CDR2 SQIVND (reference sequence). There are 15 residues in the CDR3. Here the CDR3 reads CASRGGVATGTEAFF. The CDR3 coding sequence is TGTGCCAGTAGGGGGGGGGTAGCCACCGGCACTGAAGCTTTCTTT.

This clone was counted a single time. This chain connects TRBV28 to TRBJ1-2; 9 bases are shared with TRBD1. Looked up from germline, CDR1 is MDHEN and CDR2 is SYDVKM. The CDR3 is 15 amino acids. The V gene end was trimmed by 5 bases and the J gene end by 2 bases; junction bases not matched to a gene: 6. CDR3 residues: CASSPHGTGNYGYTF. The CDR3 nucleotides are TGTGCCAGCAGTCCCCACGGGACAGGGAACTATGGCTACACCTTC.

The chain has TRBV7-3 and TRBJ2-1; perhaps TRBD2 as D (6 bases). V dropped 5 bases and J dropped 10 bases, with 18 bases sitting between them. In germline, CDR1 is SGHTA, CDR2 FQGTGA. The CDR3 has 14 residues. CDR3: CASSRTSSAGEQFF. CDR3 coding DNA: TGTGCCAGCAGCCGAACTAGCTCGGCCGGAGAGCAGTTCTTC.

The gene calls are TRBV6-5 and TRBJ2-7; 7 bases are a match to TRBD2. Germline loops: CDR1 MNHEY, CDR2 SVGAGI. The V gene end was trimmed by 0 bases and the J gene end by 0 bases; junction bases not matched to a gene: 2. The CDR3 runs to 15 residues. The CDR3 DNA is TGTGCCAGCAGTTACTCAGCGGGAAGCTCCTACGAGCAGTACTTC. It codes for CASSYSAGSSYEQYF.

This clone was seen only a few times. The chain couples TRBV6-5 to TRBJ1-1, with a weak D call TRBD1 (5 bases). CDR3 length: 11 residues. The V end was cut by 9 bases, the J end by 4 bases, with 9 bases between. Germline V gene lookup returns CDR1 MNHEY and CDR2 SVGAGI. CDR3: CASLRVTEAFF. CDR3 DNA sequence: TGTGCCAGTCTCAGGGTCACTGAAGCTTTCTTT.

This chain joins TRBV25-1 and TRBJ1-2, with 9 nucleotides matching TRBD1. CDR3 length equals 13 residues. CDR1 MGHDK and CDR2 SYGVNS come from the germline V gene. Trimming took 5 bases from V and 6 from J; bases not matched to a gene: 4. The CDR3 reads CASSIQGANGYTF. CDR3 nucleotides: TGTGCCAGCAGTATACAGGGGGCCAATGGCTACACCTTC.

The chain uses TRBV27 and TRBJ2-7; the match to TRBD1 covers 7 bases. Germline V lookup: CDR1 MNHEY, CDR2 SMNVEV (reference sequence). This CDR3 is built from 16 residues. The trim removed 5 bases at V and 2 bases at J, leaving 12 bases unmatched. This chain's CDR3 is CASSKYRGQDTYEQYF. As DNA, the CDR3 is TGTGCCAGCAGTAAATACAGGGGTCAAGACACCTACGAGCAGTACTTC.

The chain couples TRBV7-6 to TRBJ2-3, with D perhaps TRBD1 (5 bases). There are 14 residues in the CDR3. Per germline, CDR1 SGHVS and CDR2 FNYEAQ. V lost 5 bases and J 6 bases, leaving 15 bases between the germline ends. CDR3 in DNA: TGTGCCAGCAGCCTGAGGACAATTAGGGATACGCAGTATTTT. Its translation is CASSLRTIRDTQYF.

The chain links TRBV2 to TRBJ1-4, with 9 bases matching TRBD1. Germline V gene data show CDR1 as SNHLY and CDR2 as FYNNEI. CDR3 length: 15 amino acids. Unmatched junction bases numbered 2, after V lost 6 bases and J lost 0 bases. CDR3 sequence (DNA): TGTGCCAGCAGCGGACAGGGGACAACTAATGAAAAACTGTTTTTT. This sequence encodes CASSGQGTTNEKLFF. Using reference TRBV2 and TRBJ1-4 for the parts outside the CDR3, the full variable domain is EPEVTQTPSHQVTQMGQEVILRCVPISNHLYFYWYRQILGQKVEFLVSFYNNEISEKSEIFDDQFSVERPDGSNFTLKIRSTKLEDSAMYFCASSGQGTTNEKLFFGSGTQLSVL.

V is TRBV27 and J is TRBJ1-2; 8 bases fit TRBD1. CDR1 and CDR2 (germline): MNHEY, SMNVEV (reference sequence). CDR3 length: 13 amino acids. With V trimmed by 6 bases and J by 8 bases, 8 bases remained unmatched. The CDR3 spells CASRATGGGGYTF. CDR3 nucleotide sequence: TGTGCCAGCAGAGCTACAGGGGGAGGGGGCTACACCTTC.

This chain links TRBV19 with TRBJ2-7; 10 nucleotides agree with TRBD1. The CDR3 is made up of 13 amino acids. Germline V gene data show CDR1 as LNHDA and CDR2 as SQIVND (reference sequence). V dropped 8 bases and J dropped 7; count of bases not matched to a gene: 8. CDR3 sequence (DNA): TGTGCCAGTTGGGACAGGGGATCGAGGGAGCAGTACTTC. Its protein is CASWDRGSREQYF.

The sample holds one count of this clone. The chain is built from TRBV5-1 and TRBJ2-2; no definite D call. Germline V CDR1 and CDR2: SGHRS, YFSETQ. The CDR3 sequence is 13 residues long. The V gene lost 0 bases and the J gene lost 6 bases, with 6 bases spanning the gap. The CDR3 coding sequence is TGCGCCAGCAGCTTGGCTGTCGCCGGGGAGCTGTTTTTT. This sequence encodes CASSLAVAGELFF. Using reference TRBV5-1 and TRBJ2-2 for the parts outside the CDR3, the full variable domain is KAGVTQTPRYLIKTRGQQVTLSCSPISGHRSVSWYQQTPGQGLQFLFEYFSETQRNKGNFPGRFSGRQFSNSRSEMNVSTLELGDSALYLCASSLAVAGELFFGEGSRLTVL.

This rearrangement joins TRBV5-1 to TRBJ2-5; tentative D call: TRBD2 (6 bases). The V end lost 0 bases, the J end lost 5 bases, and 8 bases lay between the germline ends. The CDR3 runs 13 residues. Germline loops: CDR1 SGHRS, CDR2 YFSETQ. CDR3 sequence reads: CASSLEGGETQYF. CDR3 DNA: TGCGCCAGCAGCTTGGAGGGAGGTGAGACCCAGTACTTC.

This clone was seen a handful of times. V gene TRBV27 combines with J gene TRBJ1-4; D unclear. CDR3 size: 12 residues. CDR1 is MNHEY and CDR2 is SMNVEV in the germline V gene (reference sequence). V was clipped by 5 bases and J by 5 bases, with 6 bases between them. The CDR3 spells CASSLPNEKLFF. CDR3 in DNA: TGTGCCAGCAGTCTCCCCAATGAAAAACTGTTTTTT.

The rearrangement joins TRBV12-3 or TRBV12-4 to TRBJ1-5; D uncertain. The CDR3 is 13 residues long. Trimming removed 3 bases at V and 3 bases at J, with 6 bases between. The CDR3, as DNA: TGTGCCAGCAGTTTGGCCTCCAATCAGCCCCAGCATTTT. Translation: CASSLASNQPQHF.

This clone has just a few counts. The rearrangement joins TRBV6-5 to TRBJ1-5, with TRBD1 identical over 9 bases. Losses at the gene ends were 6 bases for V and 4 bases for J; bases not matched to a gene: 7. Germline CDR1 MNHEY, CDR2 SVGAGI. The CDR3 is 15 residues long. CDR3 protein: CASRKDRGGNQPQHF. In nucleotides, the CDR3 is TGTGCCAGCAGGAAGGACAGGGGAGGGAATCAGCCCCAGCATTTT.